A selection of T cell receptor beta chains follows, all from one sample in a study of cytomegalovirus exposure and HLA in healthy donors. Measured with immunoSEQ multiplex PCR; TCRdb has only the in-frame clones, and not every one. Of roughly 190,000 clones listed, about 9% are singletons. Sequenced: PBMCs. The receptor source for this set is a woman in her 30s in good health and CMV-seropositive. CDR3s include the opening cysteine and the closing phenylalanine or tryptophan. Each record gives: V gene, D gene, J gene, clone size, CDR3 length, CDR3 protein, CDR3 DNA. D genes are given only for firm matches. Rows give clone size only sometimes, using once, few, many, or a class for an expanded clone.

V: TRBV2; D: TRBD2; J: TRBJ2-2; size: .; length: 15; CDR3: CASRATSGNTGELFF; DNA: TGTGCCAGCAGAGCTACTAGCGGGAACACCGGGGAGCTGTTTTTT
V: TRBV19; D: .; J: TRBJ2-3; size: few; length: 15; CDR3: CASSIPPGSADTQYF; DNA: TGTGCCAGTAGTATTCCTCCTGGTTCAGCAGATACGCAGTATTTT
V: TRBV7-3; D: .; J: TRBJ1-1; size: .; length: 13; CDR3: CASSLGGDTEAFF; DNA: TGTGCCAGCAGCTTAGGGGGGGATACTGAAGCTTTCTTT
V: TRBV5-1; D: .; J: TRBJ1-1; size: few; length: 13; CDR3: CASSLDRGTEAFF; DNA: TGCGCCAGCAGCTTAGATAGAGGTACTGAAGCTTTCTTT
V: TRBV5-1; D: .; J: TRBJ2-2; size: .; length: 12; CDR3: CASSVGRGELFF; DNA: TGCGCCAGCAGCGTGGGCCGGGGGGAGCTGTTTTTT
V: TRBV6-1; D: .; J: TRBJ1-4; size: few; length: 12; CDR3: CASSKGLLMLFF; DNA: TGTGCCAGCAGTAAGGGACTCCTGATGTTGTTTTTT
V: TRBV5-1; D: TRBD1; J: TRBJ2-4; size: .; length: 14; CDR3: CASSPDRGEDIQYF; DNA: TGCGCCAGCAGCCCGGACAGGGGTGAGGACATTCAGTACTTC
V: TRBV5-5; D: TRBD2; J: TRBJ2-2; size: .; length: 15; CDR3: CASSWSGRLSGELFF; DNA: TGTGCCAGCAGCTGGAGCGGGAGATTAAGCGGGGAGCTGTTTTTT
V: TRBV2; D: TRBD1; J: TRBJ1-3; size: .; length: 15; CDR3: CASILQGAPGNTIYF; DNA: TGTGCCAGCATTCTCCAGGGGGCGCCTGGAAACACCATATATTTT
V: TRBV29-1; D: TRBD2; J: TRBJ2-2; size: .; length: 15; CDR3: CSVVLAVRVRGELFF; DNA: TGCAGCGTGGTCCTAGCGGTCCGCGTGAGGGGGGAGCTGTTTTTT
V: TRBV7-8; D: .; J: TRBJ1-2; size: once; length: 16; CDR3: CASSLLSGTLNYGYTF; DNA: TGTGCCAGCAGCTTACTATCCGGGACACTGAACTATGGGTACACCTTC
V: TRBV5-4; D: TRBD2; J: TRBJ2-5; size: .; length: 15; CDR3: CASSLARRGEETQYF; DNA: TGTGCCAGCAGCTTGGCAAGACGGGGGGAAGAGACCCAGTACTTC
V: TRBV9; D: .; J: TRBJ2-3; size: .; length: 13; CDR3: CASSPQVTDTQYF; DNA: TGTGCCAGCAGCCCACAAGTCACAGATACGCAGTATTTT
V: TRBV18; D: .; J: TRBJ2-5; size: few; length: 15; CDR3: CASSPRWQNQETQYF; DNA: TGTGCCAGCTCACCACGGTGGCAGAATCAAGAGACCCAGTACTTC
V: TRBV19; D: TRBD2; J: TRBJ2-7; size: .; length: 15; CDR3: CASSFGLAGGYEQYF; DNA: TGTGCCAGTAGTTTTGGACTAGCGGGAGGTTACGAGCAGTACTTC
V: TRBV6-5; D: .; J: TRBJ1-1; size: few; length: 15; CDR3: CASSLTGMGNTEAFF; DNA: TGTGCCAGCAGTTTAACAGGGATGGGGAACACTGAAGCTTTCTTT
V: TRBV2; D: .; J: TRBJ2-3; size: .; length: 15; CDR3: CASSVERTTSDTQYF; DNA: TGTGCCAGCAGTGTCGAGCGGACGACATCAGATACGCAGTATTTT
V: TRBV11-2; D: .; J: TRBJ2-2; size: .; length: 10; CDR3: CASEYMELFF; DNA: TGTGCCAGCGAGTATATGGAGCTGTTTTTT
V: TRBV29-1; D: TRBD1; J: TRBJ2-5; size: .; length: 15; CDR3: CSYRGGTGHQETQYF; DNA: TGCAGCTATAGAGGCGGGACAGGGCACCAAGAGACCCAGTACTTC
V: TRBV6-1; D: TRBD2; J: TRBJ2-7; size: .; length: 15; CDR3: CASSEWTSGSYEQYF; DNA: TGTGCCAGCAGTGAGTGGACTAGCGGGAGTTACGAGCAGTACTTC
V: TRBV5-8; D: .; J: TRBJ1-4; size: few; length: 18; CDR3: CASSLDRLDMATNEKLFF; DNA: TGTGCCAGCAGCTTGGACAGGCTAGATATGGCAACTAATGAAAAACTGTTTTTT
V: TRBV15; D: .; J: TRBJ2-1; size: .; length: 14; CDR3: CATSRDPPYNEQFF; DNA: TGTGCCACCAGCAGAGACCCCCCATACAATGAGCAGTTCTTC
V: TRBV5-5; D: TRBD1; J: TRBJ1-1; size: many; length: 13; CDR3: CASSYTGDTEAFF; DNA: TGTGCCAGCAGCTATACAGGGGACACTGAAGCTTTCTTT
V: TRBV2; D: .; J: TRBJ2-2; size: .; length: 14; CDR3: CASSEVRGSGELFF; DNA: TGTGCCAGCAGTGAAGTTAGGGGGTCCGGGGAGCTGTTTTTT
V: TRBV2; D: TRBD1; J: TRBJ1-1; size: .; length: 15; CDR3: CASSSRQGQGTEAFF; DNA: TGTGCCAGCAGTTCACGACAGGGACAGGGCACTGAAGCTTTCTTT
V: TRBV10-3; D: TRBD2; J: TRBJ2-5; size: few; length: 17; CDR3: CAISGKLAGGPGETQYF; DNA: TGTGCCATCAGTGGAAAGTTAGCGGGAGGGCCGGGAGAGACCCAGTACTTC
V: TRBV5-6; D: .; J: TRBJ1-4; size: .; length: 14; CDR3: CASRVGQTNEKLFF; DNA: TGTGCCAGCAGAGTAGGACAGACTAATGAAAAACTGTTTTTT
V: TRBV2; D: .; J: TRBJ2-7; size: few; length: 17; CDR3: CASSENVPNQGVYEQYF; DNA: TGTGCCAGCAGTGAAAACGTACCGAACCAAGGGGTCTACGAGCAGTACTTC
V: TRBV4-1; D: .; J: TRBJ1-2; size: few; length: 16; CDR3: CASSQESAGIGYGYTF; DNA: TGCGCCAGCAGCCAAGAATCCGCAGGGATAGGCTATGGCTACACCTTC